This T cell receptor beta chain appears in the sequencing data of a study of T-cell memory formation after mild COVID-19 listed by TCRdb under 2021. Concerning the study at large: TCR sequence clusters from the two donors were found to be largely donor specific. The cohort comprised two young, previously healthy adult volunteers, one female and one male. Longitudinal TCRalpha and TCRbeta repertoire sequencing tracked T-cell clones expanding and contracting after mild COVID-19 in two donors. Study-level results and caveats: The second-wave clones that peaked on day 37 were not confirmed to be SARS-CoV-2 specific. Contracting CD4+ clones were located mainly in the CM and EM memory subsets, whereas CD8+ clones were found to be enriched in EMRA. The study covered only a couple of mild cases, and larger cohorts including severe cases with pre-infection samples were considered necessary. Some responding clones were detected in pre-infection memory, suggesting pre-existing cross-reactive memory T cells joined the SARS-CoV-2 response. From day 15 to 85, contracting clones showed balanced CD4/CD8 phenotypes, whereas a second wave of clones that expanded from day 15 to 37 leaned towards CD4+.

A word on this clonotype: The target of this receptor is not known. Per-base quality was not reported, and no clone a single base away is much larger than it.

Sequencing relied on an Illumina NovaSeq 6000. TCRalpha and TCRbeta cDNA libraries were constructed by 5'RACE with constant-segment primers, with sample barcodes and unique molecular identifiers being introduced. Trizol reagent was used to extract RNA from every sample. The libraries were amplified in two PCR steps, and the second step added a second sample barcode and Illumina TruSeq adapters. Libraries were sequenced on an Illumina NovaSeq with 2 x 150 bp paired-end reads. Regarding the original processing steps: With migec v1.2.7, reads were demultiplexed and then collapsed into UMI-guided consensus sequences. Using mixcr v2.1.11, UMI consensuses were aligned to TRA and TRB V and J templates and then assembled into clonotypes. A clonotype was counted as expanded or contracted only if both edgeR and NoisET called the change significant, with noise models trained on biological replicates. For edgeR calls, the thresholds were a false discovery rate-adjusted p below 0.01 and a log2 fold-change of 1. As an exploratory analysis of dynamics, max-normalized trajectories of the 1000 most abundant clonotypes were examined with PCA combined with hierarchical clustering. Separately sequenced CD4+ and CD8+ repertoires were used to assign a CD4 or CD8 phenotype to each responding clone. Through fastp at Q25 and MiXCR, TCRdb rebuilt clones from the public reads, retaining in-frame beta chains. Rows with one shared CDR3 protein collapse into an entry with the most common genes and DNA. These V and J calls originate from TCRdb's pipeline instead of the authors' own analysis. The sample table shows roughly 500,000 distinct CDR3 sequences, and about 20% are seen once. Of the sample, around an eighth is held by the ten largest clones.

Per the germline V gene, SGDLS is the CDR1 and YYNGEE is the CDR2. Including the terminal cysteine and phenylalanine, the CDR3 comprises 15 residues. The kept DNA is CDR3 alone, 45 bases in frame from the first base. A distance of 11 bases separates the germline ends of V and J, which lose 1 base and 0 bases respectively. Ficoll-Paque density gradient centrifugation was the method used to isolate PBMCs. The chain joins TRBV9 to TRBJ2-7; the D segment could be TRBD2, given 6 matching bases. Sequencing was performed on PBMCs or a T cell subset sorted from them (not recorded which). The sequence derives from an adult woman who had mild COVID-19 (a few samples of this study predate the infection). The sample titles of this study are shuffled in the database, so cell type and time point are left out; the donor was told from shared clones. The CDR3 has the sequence CASSVYPTSSYEQYF. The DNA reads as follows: TGTGCCAGCAGCGTATACCCGACTAGCTCCTACGAGCAGTACTTC. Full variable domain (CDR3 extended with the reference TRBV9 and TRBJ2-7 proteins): DSGVTQTPKHLITATGQRVTLRCSPRSGDLSVYWYQQSLDQGLQFLIQYYNGEERAKGNILERFSAQQFPDLHSELNLSSLELGDSALYFCASSVYPTSSYEQYFGPGTRLTVT.